What follows describes a single TCR beta chain. The record originates from a study of T-cell reconstitution after alpha-beta-depleted transplantation in children. Germline lookup yields CDR1 DFQATT and CDR2 SNEGSKA (reference sequence). V lost 3 bases, J lost 4 bases, and 7 bases lay in between. The CDR3 consists of 13 residues. Unique molecular identifiers were used in preparing the TCRbeta library. MiXCR, run by TCRdb on the PCR reads, gives a single entry per CDR3 protein. The sample holds fewer than 700,000 distinct CDR3 sequences, around 23% seen once. This sequence was found in a boy under two years old who had a stem cell transplant for acute myeloid leukemia, so the T cells may come from the graft donor. The rearrangement joins TRBV20-1 to TRBJ1-6; D gene uncertain. The sequencing here drew on PBMCs, mostly from graft donor cells, taken 360 days after TCRalphabeta/CD19-depleted stem cell transplant. DNA of the CDR3: TGCAGTGCTAGCCGGCGGTATAATTCACCCCTCCACTTT. Translation: CSASRRYNSPLHF.